The sequence of this T cell receptor (beta chain) was determined in a study of tumor-infiltrating lymphocytes in primary liver carcinoma. Study-level background: The patients comprised men and women between the ages of 30 and 69 years. There were roughly 3.65 to 7.13 million productive TCRbeta reads per sample, a yield similar across tissue types.

Reverse transcription of approximately 500 ng total RNA with a constant-region primer produced TCR beta cDNA. Libraries covering TCR beta were generated through three nested multiplex PCR rounds (using a slightly modified ARM-PCR). With TRBV1-TRBV30 forward primers and a C-beta reverse primer, the first two PCR rounds were run for approximately 10 cycles each. MiXCR, run by TCRdb on the multiplex PCR reads, gives a single entry per CDR3 protein. The sample has 95,000 to 100,000 distinct CDR3 sequences; around 71% are singletons. RNA and DNA were co-extracted from 20-30 mg of unsorted bulk tissue. CDR1 is DFQATT, CDR2 SNEGSKA, per germline (reference sequence). This CDR3 region has 15 residues. The V segment lost 4 bases and the J segment 1 base; nucleotides outside the gene matches: 7.

The clonotype was recovered from a woman aged 55 to 70 with primary liver carcinoma and hepatitis B virus infection. V is TRBV20-1 and J is TRBJ2-7, with 10 bases lining up with TRBD2. Sequencing input: liver tumor tissue from sampling region 2. Noted subset: tumor region T2, inferior pole. CDR3 loop: CSANPASGRSYEQYF. CDR3 nucleotides: TGCAGTGCTAATCCAGCTAGCGGGAGATCCTACGAGCAGTACTTC.